The TCR beta chain described here comes from a study of early stage breast cancer tumors. Study observations and caveats: Commonly generated sequences made up most enriched TCRB sequences shared between patients. Blood repertoires resembled normal breast more than tumor. Unsorted bulk genomic DNA sequencing lacked pairing and functional marker data.

Points on this clone: The antigen is not known.

This table comes from immunoSEQ multiplex PCR, and its TCRdb copy is limited to in-frame clones, with some not included. The repertoire consists of about 36,000 clones, with approximately 74% occurring once and the leading ten covering roughly 7%. The CDR3 contains 17 residues. Per the germline V gene, CDR1 is SGHRS and CDR2 is YFSETQ. Trimming removed 0 bases from V and 3 bases from J, with 18 bases in between. What was sequenced was blood. The genes are TRBV5-1 and TRBJ2-5, with no clear D. This clonotype was obtained from a person in their 60s with breast cancer. CDR3 amino acids: CASSLEIRGREKETQYF. CDR3 nucleotide sequence: TGCGCCAGCAGCTTGGAAATTCGTGGGCGAGAGAAAGAGACCCAGTACTTC.